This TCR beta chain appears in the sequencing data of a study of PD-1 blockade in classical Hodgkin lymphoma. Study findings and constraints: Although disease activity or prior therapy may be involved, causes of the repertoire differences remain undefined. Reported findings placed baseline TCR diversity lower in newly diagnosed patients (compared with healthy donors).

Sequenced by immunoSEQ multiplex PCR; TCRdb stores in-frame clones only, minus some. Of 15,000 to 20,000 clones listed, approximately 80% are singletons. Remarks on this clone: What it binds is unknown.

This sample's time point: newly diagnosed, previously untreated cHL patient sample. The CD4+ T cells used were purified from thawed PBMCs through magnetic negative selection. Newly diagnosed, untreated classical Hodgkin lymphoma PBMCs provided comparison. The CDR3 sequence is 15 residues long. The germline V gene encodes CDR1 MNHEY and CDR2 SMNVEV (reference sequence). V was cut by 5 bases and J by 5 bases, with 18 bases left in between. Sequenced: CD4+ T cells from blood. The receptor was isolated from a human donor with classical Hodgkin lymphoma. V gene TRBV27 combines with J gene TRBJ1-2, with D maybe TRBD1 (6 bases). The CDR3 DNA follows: TGTGCCAGCAGTAATAACCAGGGGTTAGGGTATGGCTACACCTTC. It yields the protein CASSNNQGLGYGYTF.